The clone carrying this T cell receptor beta chain was counted between two and nine times. The repertoire was sequenced with immunoSEQ multiplex PCR; TCRdb's copy has only in-frame clones and lacks some. The table has 250,000 or so clones, more than 75% seen once. The record originates from a study of blood T cell repertoires in COVID-19. Germline V lookup: CDR1 KGHDR, CDR2 SFDVKD. The V gene end was trimmed by 0 bases and the J gene end by 3 bases; junction bases not matched to a gene: 5. The CDR3 contains 16 residues. The chain combines TRBV24-1 with TRBJ2-7; 9 bases match TRBD1. The receptor was isolated from a woman in her fifties or sixties who had recovered from COVID-19. The specimen sequenced was PBMCs or T cells enriched from blood (not recorded which). CDR3 residues: CATSDLTGGENYEQYF. CDR3 nucleotides: TGTGCCACCAGTGATTTGACAGGGGGCGAAAACTACGAGCAGTACTTC.